The present T cell receptor beta chain was sequenced within a study of T cell responses to AZD1222 COVID-19 vaccine listed by TCRdb under 2021. Turning to the overall study: Because spike-specific TCR depth and breadth did not differ between the two schedules, AZD1222 recipients who got a second dose at roughly 4 weeks were pooled with those who got a second dose at roughly 12 weeks. A total of about 250 trial participants underwent TCR sequencing, of whom about 210 had received two doses of AZD1222 and 26 had received two doses of the MenACWY control vaccine. Enrollment into the trials was organized by age into subgroups of 18-55, 56-69 and 70-plus years, and those subgroups contained roughly 140, 27 and 60 TCR-sequenced participants, respectively.

Per the publication, the time point label means: baseline before first vaccination. Vaccinee samples came from UK trials COV001 and COV002, including a single-blind randomized controlled phase 2/3 trial of AZD1222 (ChAdOx1 nCoV-19) in healthy adults. For TCRbeta chain sequencing, PBMC samples were collected from trial participants at day 0 and at day 28 after the second dose. What the research found in general, with its limitations: Spike-specific TCR breadth and depth rose significantly after two AZD1222 doses compared with day 0 and with MenACWY recipients. Conclusions about previously exposed vaccinees are limited because only a handful of AZD1222 recipients were SARS-CoV-2 seropositive at baseline. No day 14 peak-response samples were available, so repertoires were characterized only after the peak T cell response. Most participants were white British and females outnumbered males, and the authors suggested that clonal diversity may have been underestimated. Reportedly, almost half of the unique spike-specific TCRs recognized epitopes lying outside the regions that are mutated in the B.1.351 and B.1.1.7 variants. The vaccine-associated CD4 TCRs covered the entire spike protein, and the dominant responses fell in regions 160-218 and 743-854. The 56-69-year group was small, and its depth increase did not reach significance, likely because of low power.

V sheds 4 bases and J sheds 1 base, leaving 10 bases between their ends. The CDR3 holds 14 amino acids from the cysteine to the phenylalanine. Only the CDR3 DNA stays, 42 bases, in frame from base 1. Sequences ENHRY (CDR1) and SYGVKD (CDR2) are obtained from the germline V gene. The CDR3 regions of human TCRbeta chains were analyzed by immunosequencing. The original pipeline was this. TCRs in the repertoires were matched against a reference library of SARS-CoV-2-specific TCRs that had been generated with the MIRA antigen-specificity platform. Breadth was defined as the fraction of unique TCRs that were SARS-CoV-2-associated. Depth was defined as the fraction of total T cells that were SARS-CoV-2-associated. Using the MIRA data, every spike-specific TCR was mapped to the spike region that the TCR reacted to and assigned to either a CD4 or a CD8 class. Log10-transformed breadth and depth values were compared by one-way ANOVA with Sidak's multiple comparisons tests. Held by TCRdb, this immuneACCESS table contains in-frame sequences only and omits some clones. Under half of the omission traces to an unresolved V gene where checked; the cause of the rest is unknown. D and trimming come from the DNA, and the V and J calls and clone size come from that table. The table for this sample lists 150,000 or so clones; 90% to 95% of them were counted only once. Approximately 2% of the sample is in the top ten clones.

Regarding this clone: The antigen it binds to is not known. No much larger clone exists at a distance of one base, and base qualities are not known.

The chain uses TRBV10-3 and TRBJ1-1; a tentative D call is TRBD1 (5 bases match). The TCR was taken from an adult in good health. Sample: peripheral blood, taken on day 0 of AZD1222 vaccination. The CDR3 amino acid sequence is: CAISARDGNTEAFF. The DNA reads as follows: TGTGCCATCAGTGCAAGGGACGGGAACACTGAAGCTTTCTTT.